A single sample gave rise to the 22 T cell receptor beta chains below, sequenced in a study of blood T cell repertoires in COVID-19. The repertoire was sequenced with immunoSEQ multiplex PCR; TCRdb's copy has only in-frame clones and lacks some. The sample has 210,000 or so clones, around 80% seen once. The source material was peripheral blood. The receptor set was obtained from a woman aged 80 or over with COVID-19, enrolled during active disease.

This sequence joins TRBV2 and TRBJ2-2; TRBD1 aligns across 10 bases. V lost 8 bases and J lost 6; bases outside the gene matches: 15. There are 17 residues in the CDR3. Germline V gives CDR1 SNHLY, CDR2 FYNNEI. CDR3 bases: TGTGCCAGCGGTCGGAGGGGGCGACAGGGGGCGTCCGGGGAGCTGTTTTTT. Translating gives CASGRRGRQGASGELFF.

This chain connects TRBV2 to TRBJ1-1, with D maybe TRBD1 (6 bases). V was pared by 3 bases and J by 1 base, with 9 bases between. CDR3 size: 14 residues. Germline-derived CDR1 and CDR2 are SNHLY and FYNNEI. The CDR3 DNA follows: TGTGCCAGCAGTGAGGGACATAAGAACACTGAAGCTTTCTTT. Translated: CASSEGHKNTEAFF.

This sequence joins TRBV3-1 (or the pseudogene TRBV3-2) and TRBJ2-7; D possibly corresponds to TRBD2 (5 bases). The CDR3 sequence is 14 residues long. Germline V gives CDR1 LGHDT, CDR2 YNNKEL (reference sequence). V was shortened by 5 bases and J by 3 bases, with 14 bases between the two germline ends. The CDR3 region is CASSSGAFSYEQYF. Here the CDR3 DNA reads TGTGCCAGCAGCAGCGGAGCGTTTAGCTACGAGCAGTACTTC.

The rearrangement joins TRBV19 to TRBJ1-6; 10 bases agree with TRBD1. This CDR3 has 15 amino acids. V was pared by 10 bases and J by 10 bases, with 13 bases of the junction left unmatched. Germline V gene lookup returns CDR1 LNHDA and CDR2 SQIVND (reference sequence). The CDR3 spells CATNPGTGVYSPLHF. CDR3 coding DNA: TGTGCCACTAACCCCGGGACAGGGGTTTACTCACCCCTCCACTTT.

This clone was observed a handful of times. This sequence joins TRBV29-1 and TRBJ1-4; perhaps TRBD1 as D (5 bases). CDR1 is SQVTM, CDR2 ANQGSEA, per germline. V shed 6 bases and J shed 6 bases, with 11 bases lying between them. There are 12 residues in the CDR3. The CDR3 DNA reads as TGCAGCGTCGCAGGGTTGTATGAAAAACTGTTTTTT. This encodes CSVAGLYEKLFF.

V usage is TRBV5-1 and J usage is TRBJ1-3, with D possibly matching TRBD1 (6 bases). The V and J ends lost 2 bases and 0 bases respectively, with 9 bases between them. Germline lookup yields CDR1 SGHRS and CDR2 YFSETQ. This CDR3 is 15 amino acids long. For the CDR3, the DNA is TGCGCCAGCAGCTTACAGGGCGTCTCTGGAAACACCATATATTTT. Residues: CASSLQGVSGNTIYF. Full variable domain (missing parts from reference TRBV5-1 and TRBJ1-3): KAGVTQTPRYLIKTRGQQVTLSCSPISGHRSVSWYQQTPGQGLQFLFEYFSETQRNKGNFPGRFSGRQFSNSRSEMNVSTLELGDSALYLCASSLQGVSGNTIYFGEGSWLTVV.

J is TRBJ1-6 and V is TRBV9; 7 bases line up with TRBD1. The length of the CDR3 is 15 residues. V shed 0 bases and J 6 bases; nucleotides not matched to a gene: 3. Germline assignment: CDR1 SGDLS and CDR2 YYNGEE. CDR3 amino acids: CASSVVAGGNSPLHF. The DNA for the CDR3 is TGTGCCAGCAGCGTAGTGGCAGGGGGTAATTCACCCCTCCACTTT.

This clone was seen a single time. Here the CDR3 DNA reads TGTGCCAGCAGCTCTGGGACTAGCGGACAAGAGACCCAGTACTTC. Translating gives CASSSGTSGQETQYF. This chain uses TRBV7-9 with TRBJ2-5; 11 nucleotides line up with TRBD2. CDR3 length: 15 residues. CDR1 SEHNR and CDR2 FQNEAQ come from the germline V gene (reference sequence). V lost 4 bases and J lost 2; bases outside the gene matches: 3.

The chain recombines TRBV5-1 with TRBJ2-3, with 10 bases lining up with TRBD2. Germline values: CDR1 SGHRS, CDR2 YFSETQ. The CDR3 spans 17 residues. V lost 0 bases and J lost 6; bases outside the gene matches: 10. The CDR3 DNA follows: TGCGCCAGCAGCTTGGATGGAGCGGGGGGGCTCGCGGATACGCAGTATTTT. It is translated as CASSLDGAGGLADTQYF.

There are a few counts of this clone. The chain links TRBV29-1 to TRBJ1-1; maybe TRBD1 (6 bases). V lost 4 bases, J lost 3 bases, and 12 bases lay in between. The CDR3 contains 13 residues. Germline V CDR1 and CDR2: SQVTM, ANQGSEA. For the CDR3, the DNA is TGCAGCGTTGCCACAGGGTTGGACACTGAAGCTTTCTTT. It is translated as CSVATGLDTEAFF.

CDR3 in amino acids: CASRTGPNTEAFF. The CDR3 region has the DNA TGTGCCAGCAGGACAGGACCGAACACTGAAGCTTTCTTT. The chain recombines TRBV7-9 with TRBJ1-1; weak D call: TRBD1 (6 bases). This CDR3 comprises 13 residues. CDR1 and CDR2 (germline): SEHNR, FQNEAQ (reference sequence). The ends were cut back, 6 bases at V and 1 base at J, with 9 bases in the middle.

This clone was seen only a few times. CDR3 in DNA: TGTGCCAGCAACCCGGGGGGCACTGAAGCTTTCTTT. Translation: CASNPGGTEAFF. The chain joins TRBV6-6 to TRBJ1-1; tentatively, D is TRBD1 (5 bases). The CDR3 consists of 12 residues. Trimming removed 7 bases from V and 4 bases from J, with 10 bases in between. CDR1 is MNHNY, CDR2 SVGAGI, per germline (reference sequence).

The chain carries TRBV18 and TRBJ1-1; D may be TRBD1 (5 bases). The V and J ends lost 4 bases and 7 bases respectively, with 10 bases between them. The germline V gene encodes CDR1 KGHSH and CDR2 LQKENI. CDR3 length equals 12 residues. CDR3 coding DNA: TGTGCCAGCTCACTCAGGGATGGTGAAGCTTTCTTT. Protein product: CASSLRDGEAFF.

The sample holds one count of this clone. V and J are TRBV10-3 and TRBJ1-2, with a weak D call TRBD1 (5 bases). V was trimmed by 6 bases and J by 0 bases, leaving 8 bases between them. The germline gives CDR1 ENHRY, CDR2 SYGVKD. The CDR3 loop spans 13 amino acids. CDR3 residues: CAISRETNYGYTF. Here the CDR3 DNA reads TGTGCCATCAGCAGGGAAACTAACTATGGCTACACCTTC.

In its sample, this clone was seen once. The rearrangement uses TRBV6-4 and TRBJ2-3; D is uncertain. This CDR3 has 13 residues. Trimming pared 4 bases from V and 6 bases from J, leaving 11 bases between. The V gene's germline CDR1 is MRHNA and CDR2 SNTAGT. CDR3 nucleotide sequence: TGTGCCAGCAGTGGAGAGGTGGGTGATACGCAGTATTTT. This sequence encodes CASSGEVGDTQYF.

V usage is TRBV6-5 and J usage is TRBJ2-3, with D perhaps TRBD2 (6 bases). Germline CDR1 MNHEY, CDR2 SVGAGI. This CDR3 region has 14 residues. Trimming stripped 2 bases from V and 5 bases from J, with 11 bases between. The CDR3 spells CASSYGRELDTQYF. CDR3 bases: TGTGCCAGCAGTTACGGGCGGGAATTAGATACGCAGTATTTT.

The CDR3 bases are TGCGCCAGCGGGACAGGAGACCTTTACAATGAGCAGTTCTTC. This sequence encodes CASGTGDLYNEQFF. V gene TRBV5-1 combines with J gene TRBJ2-1; TRBD1 agrees at 8 bases. The junction had 7 bases not matched to a gene; V was cut back by 7 bases and J by 4 bases. From germline, CDR1 is SGHRS and CDR2 YFSETQ. CDR3 length: 14 residues.

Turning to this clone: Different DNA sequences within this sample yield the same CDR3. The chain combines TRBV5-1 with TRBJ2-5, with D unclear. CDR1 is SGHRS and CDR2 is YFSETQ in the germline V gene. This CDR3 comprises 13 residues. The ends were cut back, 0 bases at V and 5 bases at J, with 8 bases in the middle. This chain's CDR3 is CASSLAARETQYF. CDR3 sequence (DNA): TGCGCCAGCAGCTTGGCGGCTAGGGAGACCCAGTACTTC.

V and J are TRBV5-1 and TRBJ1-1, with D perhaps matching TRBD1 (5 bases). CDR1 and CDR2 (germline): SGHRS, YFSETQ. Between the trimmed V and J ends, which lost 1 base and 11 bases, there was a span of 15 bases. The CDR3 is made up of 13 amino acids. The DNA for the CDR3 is TGCGCCAGCAGCTTGAGCACAGGCCCGCCCGCTTTCTTT. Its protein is CASSLSTGPPAFF.

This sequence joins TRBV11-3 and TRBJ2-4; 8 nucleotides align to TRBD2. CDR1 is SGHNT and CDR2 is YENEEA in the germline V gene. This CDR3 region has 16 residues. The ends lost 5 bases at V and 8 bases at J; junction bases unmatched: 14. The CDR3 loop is CASSRARGGGGDIQYF. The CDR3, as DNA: TGTGCCAGCAGCAGGGCCCGGGGGGGAGGAGGGGACATTCAGTACTTC.

In DNA form, the CDR3 reads TGTGCCAGCCGCGACGACTACACTGAAGCTTTCTTT. Residues: CASRDDYTEAFF. The rearrangement uses TRBV12-3 or TRBV12-4 and TRBJ1-1; D ambiguous. The length of the CDR3 is 12 residues. V was clipped by 8 bases and J by 3 bases, with 10 bases between them.

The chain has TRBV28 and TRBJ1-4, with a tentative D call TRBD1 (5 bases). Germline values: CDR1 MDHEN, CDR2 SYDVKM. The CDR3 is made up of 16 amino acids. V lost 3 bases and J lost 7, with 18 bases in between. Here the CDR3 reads CASSFGGTVNGEKLFF. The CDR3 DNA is TGTGCCAGCAGTTTTGGGGGGACGGTTAATGGTGAAAAACTGTTTTTT.